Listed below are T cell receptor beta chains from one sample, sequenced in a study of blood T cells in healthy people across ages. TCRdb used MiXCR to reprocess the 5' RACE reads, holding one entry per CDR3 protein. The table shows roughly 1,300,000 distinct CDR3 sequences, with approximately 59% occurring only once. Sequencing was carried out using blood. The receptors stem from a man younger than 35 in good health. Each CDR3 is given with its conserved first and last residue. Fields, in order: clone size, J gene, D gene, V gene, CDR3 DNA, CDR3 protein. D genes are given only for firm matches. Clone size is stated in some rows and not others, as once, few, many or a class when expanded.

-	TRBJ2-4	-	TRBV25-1	TGTGCCAGCAGTGAATGGGGTCGGGGGCCTGGAGGTGAGCAGTACTTC	CASSEWGRGPGGEQYF
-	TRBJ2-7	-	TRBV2	TGTGCCAGCAGGGAACAGTACGAGCAGTACTTC	CASREQYEQYF
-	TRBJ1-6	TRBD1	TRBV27	TGTGCCAGCGGATTTGGCCTATCTCGGGACAGAAATTCACCCCTCCACTTT	CASGFGLSRDRNSPLHF
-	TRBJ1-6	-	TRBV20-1	TGCAGTGCTCCCTGGCCCTCCTATAATTCACCCCTCCACTTT	CSAPWPSYNSPLHF
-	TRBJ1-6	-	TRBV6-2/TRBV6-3	TGTGCCAGCAGTTACTCGGGACGCTCCTATAATTCACCCCTCCACTTT	CASSYSGRSYNSPLHF
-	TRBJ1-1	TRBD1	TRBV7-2	TGTGCCAGCAGTCGGGACAGGTCATCTGAAGCTTTCTTT	CASSRDRSSEAFF
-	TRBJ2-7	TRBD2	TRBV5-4	TGTGCCAGCAGGGCGGGACTAGCGGGGGACACCTACGAGCAGTACTTC	CASRAGLAGDTYEQYF
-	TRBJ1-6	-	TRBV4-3	TGCGCCAGCAGCCAAGTCCCGGGATCTGTGGGTTCACCCCTCCACTTT	CASSQVPGSVGSPLHF
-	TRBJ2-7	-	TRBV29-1	TGCAGCGTTGGAGGGGGGAACTCGTACGAGCAGTACTTC	CSVGGGNSYEQYF
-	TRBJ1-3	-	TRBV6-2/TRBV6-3	TGTGCCAGCAGCGCCGACATCGCCGGGAACACCATATATTTT	CASSADIAGNTIYF
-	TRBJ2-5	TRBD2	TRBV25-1	TGTGCCAGCAGTGATGCCCGCTCGGGACTACCGAAAGAGACCCAGTACTTC	CASSDARSGLPKETQYF
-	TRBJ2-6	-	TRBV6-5	TGTGCCAGCAGTTCTTATCCAGGGGCTGGGGCCAACGTCCTGACTTTC	CASSSYPGAGANVLTF
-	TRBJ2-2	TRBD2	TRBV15	TGTGCCACCAGCAGCCGTAGACTAGCGGGAGTGGCCGGGGAGCTGTTTTTT	CATSSRRLAGVAGELFF
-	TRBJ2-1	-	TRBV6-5	TGTGCCAGCAGTACGACCTACAATGAGCAGTTCTTC	CASSTTYNEQFF
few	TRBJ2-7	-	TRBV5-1	TGCGCCAGCAGCTTGTTCCAGTCCTACGAGCAGTACTTC	CASSLFQSYEQYF
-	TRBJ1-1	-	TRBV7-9	TGTGCCAGCAGCCCTCCTAGGGGACAAACCGTCGCTGAAGCTTTCTTT	CASSPPRGQTVAEAFF
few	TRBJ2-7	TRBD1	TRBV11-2	TGTGCCAGCAGCCAGGACCCCGGGACAGGGGGTTACGAGCAGTACTTC	CASSQDPGTGGYEQYF
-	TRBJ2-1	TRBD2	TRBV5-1	TGCGCCAGCAGCCCCCCGCGGGGTAGCGGGGGCTACAATGAGCAGTTCTTC	CASSPPRGSGGYNEQFF
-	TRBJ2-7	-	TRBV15	TGTGCCACCAGCAGAGATTTTGGCTCCTACGAGCAGTACTTC	CATSRDFGSYEQYF
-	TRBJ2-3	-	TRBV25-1	TGTGCCAGCAGTCTCTATAGCGGTTACACAGATACGCAGTATTTT	CASSLYSGYTDTQYF
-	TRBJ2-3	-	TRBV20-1	TGCAGTGCTAGAACTGCCTCGGATACGCAGTATTTT	CSARTASDTQYF
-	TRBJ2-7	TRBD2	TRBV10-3	TGTGCCATCACCGGGACTAGCGGGGGTTACAACGAGCAGTACTTC	CAITGTSGGYNEQYF
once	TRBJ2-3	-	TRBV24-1	TGTGCCACCAAGGACAGTGCAGATACGCAGTATTTT	CATKDSADTQYF
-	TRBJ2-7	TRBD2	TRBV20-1	TGCAGTGCTAGAGATCGGGGCTCAACTAGCGAGAGCTCCTACGAGCAGTACTTC	CSARDRGSTSESSYEQYF
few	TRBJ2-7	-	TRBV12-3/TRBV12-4	TGTGCCAGCGGGCTCTTGGTCGAGCAGTACTTC	CASGLLVEQYF
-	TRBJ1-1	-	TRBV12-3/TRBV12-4	TGTGCCAGCAGTTATCGAGGCAAAGCTTTCTTT	CASSYRGKAFF
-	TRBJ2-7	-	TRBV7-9	TGTGCCAGCAGCACGATGGGGCGTAACGACGAGCAGTACTTC	CASSTMGRNDEQYF
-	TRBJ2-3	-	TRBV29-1	TGCAGCGTTGGGGCAGGGGCCCTCACAGATACGCAGTATTTT	CSVGAGALTDTQYF
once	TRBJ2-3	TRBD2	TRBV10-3	TGTGCCATCGGTGCGGGAGGGACTACAGATACGCAGTATTTT	CAIGAGGTTDTQYF
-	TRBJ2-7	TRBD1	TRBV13	TGTGCCAGCAGCAGCCGGGACAGGGGTTCCTCCGAGCAGTACTTC	CASSSRDRGSSEQYF
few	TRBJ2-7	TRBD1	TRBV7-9	TGTGCCAGCAGCCTACCGGGGACAGGCGAGCAGTACTTC	CASSLPGTGEQYF
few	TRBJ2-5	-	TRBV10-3	TGTGCCATCACGGACGGAGAGACCCAGTACTTC	CAITDGETQYF
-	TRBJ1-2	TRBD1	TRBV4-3	TGCGCCAGCAGCCAAGCAGGGACAGGGGAATACTATGGCTACACCTTC	CASSQAGTGEYYGYTF
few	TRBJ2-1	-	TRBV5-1	TGCGCCAGCAGCTCTGGTTCGGCGGGTTCTTCCTACAATGAGCAGTTCTTC	CASSSGSAGSSYNEQFF
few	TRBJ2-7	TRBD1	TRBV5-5	TGTGCCAGCAGCCAATTGGACAGGTATCCCTACGAGCAGTACTTC	CASSQLDRYPYEQYF
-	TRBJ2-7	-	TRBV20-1	TGCAGTGCTAGAAACGTGAGAAGCTCCTACAATGAGCAGTACTTC	CSARNVRSSYNEQYF
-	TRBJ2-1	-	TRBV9	TGTGCCAGCAGCGGAGGTGCGCAAAATGAGCAGTTCTTC	CASSGGAQNEQFF
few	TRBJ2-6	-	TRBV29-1	TGCAGCGTTGCTGGTGGGGCCAACGTCCTGACTTTC	CSVAGGANVLTF
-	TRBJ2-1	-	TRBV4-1	TGCGCCAGCAGCCGCCCCTATGCCTATGAGCAGTTCTTC	CASSRPYAYEQFF
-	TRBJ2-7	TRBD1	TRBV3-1	TGTGCCAGCAGCGCAGGGACAGGGCTCGAGCAGTACTTC	CASSAGTGLEQYF
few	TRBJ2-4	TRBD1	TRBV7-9	TGTGCCAGCAGCCGAGAAAAGGGCGGCGACCAGGGGGTTCAGTACTTC	CASSREKGGDQGVQYF
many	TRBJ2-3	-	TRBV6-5	TGTGCCAGCAGTTACTCGGGAGATACGCAGTATTTT	CASSYSGDTQYF
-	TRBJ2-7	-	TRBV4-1	TGCGCCAGCAGCCAACTACCGGACAAATCCTACGAGCAGTACTTC	CASSQLPDKSYEQYF
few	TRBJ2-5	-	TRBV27	TGTGCCAGCAGTCTCTCGATCGATGGAGAGACCCAGTACTTC	CASSLSIDGETQYF
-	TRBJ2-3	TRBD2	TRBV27	TGTGCCAGCAGTTTCTCGCGACCTACCCTTAAACTAGCGGGACACGAGAACACAGATACGCAGTATTTT	CASSFSRPTLKLAGHENTDTQYF